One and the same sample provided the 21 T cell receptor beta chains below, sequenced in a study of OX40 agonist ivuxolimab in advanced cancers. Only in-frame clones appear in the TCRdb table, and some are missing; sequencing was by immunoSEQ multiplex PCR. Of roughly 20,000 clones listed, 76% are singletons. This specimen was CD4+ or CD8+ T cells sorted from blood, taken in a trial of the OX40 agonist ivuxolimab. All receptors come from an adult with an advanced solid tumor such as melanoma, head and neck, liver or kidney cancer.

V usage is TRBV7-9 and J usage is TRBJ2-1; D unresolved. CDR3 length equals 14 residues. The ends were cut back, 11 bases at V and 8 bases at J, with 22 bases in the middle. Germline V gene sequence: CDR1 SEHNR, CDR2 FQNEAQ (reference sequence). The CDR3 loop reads CAAPTVGSTDEQFF. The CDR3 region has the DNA TGTGCCGCCCCCACGGTCGGTAGCACGGATGAGCAGTTCTTC.

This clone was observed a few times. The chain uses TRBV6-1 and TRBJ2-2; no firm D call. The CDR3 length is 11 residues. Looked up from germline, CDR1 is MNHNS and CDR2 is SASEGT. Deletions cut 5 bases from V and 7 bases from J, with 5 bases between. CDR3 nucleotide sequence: TGTGCCAGCAGTCAGATCGGGGAGCTGTTTTTT. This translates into CASSQIGELFF.

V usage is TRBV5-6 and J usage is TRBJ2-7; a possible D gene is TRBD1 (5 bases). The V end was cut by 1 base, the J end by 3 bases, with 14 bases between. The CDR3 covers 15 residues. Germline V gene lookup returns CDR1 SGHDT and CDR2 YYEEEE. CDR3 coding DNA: TGTGCCAGCAGCTTGATAAGGGGCGCAGGCTACGAGCAGTACTTC. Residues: CASSLIRGAGYEQYF.

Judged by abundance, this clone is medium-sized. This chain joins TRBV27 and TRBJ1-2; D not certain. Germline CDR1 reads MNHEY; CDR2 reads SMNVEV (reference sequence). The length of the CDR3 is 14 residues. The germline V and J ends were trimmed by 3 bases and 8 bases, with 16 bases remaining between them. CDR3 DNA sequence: TGTGCCAGCAGTTTCAGCACCCTAGACTCGGGCTACACCTTC. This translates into CASSFSTLDSGYTF.

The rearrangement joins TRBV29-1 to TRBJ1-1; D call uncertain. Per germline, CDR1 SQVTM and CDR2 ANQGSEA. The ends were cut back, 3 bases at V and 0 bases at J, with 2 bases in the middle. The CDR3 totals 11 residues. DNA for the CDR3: TGCAGCGTTGAGTTGAACACTGAAGCTTTCTTT. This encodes CSVELNTEAFF. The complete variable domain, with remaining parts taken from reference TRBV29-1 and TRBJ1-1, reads SAVISQKPSRDICQRGTSLTIQCQVDSQVTMMFWYRQQPGQSLTLIATANQGSEATYESGFVIDKFPISRPNLTFSTLTVSNMSPEDSSIYLCSVELNTEAFFGQGTRLTVV.

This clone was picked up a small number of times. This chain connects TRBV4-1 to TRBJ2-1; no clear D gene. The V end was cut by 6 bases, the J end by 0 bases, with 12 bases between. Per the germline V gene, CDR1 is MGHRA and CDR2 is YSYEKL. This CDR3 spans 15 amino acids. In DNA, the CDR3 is TGCGCCAGCAGGGATCAAATTTCCTCCTACAATGAGCAGTTCTTC. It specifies CASRDQISSYNEQFF.

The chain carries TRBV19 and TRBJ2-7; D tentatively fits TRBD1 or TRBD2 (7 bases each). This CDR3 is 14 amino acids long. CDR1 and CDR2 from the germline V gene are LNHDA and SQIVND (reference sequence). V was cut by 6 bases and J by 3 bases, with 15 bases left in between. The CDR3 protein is CASSAGGAGYEQYF. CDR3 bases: TGTGCCAGTAGCGCAGGGGGGGCCGGCTACGAGCAGTACTTC.

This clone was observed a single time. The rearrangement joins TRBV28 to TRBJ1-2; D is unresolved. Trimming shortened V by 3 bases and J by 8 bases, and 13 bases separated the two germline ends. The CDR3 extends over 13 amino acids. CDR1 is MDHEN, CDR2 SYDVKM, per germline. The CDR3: CASSFWQPSGYTF. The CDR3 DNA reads TGTGCCAGCAGTTTTTGGCAGCCAAGCGGCTACACCTTC.

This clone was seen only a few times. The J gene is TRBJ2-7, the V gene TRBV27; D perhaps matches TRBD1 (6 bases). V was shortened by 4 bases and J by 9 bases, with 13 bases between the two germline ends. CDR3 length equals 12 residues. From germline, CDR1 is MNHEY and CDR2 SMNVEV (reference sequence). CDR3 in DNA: TGTGCCAGCAGTTCGGGGACAATCGGGCAGTACTTC. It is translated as CASSSGTIGQYF.

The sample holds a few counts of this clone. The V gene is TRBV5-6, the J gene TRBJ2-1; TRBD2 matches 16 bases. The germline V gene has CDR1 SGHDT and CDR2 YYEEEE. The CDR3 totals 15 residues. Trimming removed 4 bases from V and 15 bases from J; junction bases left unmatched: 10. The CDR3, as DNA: TGTGCCAGCAGCACTGGGACTAGCGGGGGGGCCTATCGGTTCTTC. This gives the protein CASSTGTSGGAYRFF.

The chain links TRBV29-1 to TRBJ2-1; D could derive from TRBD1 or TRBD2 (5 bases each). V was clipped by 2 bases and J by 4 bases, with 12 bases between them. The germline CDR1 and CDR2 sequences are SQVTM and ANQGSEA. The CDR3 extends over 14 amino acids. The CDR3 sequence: CSVEIWGRYNEQFF. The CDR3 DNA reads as TGCAGCGTTGAAATATGGGGACGGTACAATGAGCAGTTCTTC.

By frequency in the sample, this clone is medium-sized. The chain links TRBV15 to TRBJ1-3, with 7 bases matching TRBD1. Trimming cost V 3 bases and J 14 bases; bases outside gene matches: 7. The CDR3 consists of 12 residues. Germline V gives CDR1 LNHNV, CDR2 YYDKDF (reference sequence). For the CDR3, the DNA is TGTGCCACCAGCAGTGCCCAGGGACAGCTATATTTT. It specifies CATSSAQGQLYF.

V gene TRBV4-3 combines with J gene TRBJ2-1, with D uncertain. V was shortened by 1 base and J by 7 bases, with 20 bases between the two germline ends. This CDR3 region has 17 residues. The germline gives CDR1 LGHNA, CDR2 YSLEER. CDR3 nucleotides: TGCGCCAGCAGCCAAGCCCTGGCCCGCCAGCTGGGGAATGAGCAGTTCTTC. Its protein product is CASSQALARQLGNEQFF.

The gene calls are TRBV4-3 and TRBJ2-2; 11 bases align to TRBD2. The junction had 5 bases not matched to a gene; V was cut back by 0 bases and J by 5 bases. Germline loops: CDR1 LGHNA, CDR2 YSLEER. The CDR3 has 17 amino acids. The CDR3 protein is CASSQEVAGGLTGELFF. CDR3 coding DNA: TGCGCCAGCAGCCAAGAGGTAGCGGGGGGGCTTACCGGGGAGCTGTTTTTT.

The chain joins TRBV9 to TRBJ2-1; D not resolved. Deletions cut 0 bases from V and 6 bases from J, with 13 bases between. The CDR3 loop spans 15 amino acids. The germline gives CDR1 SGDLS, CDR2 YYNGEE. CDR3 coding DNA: TGTGCCAGCAGCGTAGCTAGAGGAAGTGGCAATGAGCAGTTCTTC. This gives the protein CASSVARGSGNEQFF.

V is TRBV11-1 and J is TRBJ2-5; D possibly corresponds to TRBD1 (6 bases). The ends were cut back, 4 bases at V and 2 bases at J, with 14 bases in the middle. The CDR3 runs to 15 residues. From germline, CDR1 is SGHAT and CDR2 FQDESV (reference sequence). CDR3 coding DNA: TGTGCCAGCAGCTCGAACCGGGACAAGCAAGAGACCCAGTACTTC. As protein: CASSSNRDKQETQYF.

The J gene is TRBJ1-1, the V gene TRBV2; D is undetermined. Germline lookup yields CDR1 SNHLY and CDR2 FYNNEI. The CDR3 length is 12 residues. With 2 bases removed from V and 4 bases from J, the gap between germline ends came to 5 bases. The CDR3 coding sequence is TGTGCCAGCAGTGAAACGGGCACTGAAGCTTTCTTT. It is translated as CASSETGTEAFF.

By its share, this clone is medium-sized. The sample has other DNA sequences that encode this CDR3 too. This chain's CDR3 is CASSSGTGAYEQYF. CDR3 nucleotides: TGTGCCAGTAGTTCCGGGACAGGGGCCTACGAGCAGTACTTC. The rearrangement joins TRBV19 to TRBJ2-7; 10 nucleotides line up with TRBD1. This CDR3 has 14 residues. Germline assignment: CDR1 LNHDA and CDR2 SQIVND (reference sequence). V gave up 5 bases and J gave up 2 bases; unmatched junction bases: 3.

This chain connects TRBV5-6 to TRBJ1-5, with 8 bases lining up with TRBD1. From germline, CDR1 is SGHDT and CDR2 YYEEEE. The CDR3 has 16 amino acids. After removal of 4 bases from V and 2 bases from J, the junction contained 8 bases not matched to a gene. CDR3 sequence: CASSLGADRGNQPQHF. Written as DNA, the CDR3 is TGTGCCAGCAGCCTCGGAGCGGACAGGGGCAATCAGCCCCAGCATTTT.

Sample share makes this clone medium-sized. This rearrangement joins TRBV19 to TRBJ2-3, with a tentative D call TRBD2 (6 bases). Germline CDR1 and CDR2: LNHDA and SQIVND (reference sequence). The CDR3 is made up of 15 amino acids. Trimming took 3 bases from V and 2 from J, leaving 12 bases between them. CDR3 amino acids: CASSISEGHTDTQYF. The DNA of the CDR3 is TGTGCCAGTAGTATTTCGGAGGGGCACACAGATACGCAGTATTTT.

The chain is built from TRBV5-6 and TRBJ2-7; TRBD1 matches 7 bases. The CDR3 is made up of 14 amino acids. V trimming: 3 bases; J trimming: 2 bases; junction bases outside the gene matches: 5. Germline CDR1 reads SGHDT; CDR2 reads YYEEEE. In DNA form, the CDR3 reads TGTGCCAGCAGCTGGTTGGGACAGACCTACGAGCAGTACTTC. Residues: CASSWLGQTYEQYF.